What follows are 29 T cell receptor beta chains derived from one specimen sequenced in a study of CD8 T cells in ankylosing spondylitis. TCRdb reprocessed the 5' RACE reads with MiXCR, giving one entry per CDR3 protein. The sample comprises about 130,000 distinct CDR3 sequences, around 8.5% of which are singletons, and about 3.6% rests with the top ten. Sequencing used blood, either unsorted or a sorted T cell fraction (not recorded which). The receptor set was obtained from a male donor with ankylosing spondylitis or in good health (not recorded which).

In its sample, this clonotype was seen many times. The chain carries TRBV4-2 and TRBJ2-5; TRBD2 matches 8 bases. Germline V gene data show CDR1 as LGHNA and CDR2 as YNFKEQ. This CDR3 contains 14 residues. V lost 1 base and J lost 5; bases outside the gene matches: 3. The CDR3 DNA sequence: TGTGCCAGCAGCCAAGGACTAGCGACTGAGACCCAGTACTTC. Translated: CASSQGLATETQYF.

This clonotype was counted at least ten times. V and J are TRBV7-9 and TRBJ2-3; TRBD2 matches 8 bases. This CDR3 is 15 amino acids long. The germline V gene encodes CDR1 SEHNR and CDR2 FQNEAQ (reference sequence). V lost 8 bases and J lost 3; bases outside the gene matches: 10. CDR3 in DNA: TGTGCCAGCGAAGGTCCGGGACTAGGAACAGATACGCAGTATTTT. Translating it yields CASEGPGLGTDTQYF.

This clonotype was picked up many times. V and J are TRBV4-1 and TRBJ2-7; D is unresolved. Germline CDR1 MGHRA, CDR2 YSYEKL. Trimming shortened V by 1 base and J by 3 bases, and 10 bases separated the two germline ends. The CDR3 is 14 amino acids. DNA for the CDR3: TGCGCCAGCAGCCAAGTTGACATAAACTACGAGCAGTACTTC. Translation gives CASSQVDINYEQYF.

This clonotype was counted ten times or more. This sequence joins TRBV20-1 and TRBJ2-2; perhaps TRBD2 as D (5 bases). CDR3 size: 14 residues. The V end lost 6 bases, the J end lost 4 bases, and 15 bases lay between the germline ends. CDR1 DFQATT and CDR2 SNEGSKA come from the germline V gene (reference sequence). The CDR3 reads CSAREPTSTGELFF. In nucleotides, the CDR3 is TGCAGTGCCCGGGAACCCACTTCCACCGGGGAGCTGTTTTTT.

This clonotype was found a few times. The J gene is TRBJ2-7, the V gene TRBV6-5; D possibly corresponds to TRBD2 (5 bases). With 2 bases removed from V and 1 base from J, the gap between germline ends came to 6 bases. CDR1 is MNHEY, CDR2 SVGAGI, per germline. The CDR3 is 13 residues long. CDR3 nucleotide sequence: TGTGCCAGCAGTTACCAGCGGTCCTACGAGCAGTACTTC. This encodes CASSYQRSYEQYF.

This clonotype was seen at least ten times. The J gene is TRBJ2-5, the V gene TRBV7-2; a possible D gene is TRBD2 (6 bases). CDR1 SGHTA and CDR2 FQGNSA come from the germline V gene. Trimming left V 5 bases short and J 7 bases short, with 14 bases between. The CDR3 has 13 amino acids. CDR3 coding DNA: TGTGCCAGCAGCCGCGGGGTTGGAGCGACCCAGTACTTC. This translates into CASSRGVGATQYF.

This clonotype was picked up many times. The chain carries TRBV20-1 and TRBJ2-5; D may be TRBD1 (6 bases). V shed 0 bases and J shed 2 bases, with 10 bases lying between them. This CDR3 contains 14 residues. CDR1 and CDR2 from the germline V gene are DFQATT and SNEGSKA (reference sequence). The CDR3 loop is CSARDVRGQETQYF. The CDR3, as DNA: TGCAGTGCTAGAGATGTGAGGGGGCAAGAGACCCAGTACTTC.

This clonotype has ten or more counts. This chain links TRBV12-3 or TRBV12-4 with TRBJ1-2; TRBD1 aligns across 9 bases. V lost 6 bases, J lost 7 bases, and 12 bases stayed unmatched. The length of the CDR3 is 15 residues. CDR3 loop: CASRFVGTGNRGYTF. The DNA of the CDR3 is TGTGCCAGCAGGTTCGTGGGGACAGGGAATCGTGGCTACACCTTC.

This chain uses TRBV20-1 with TRBJ2-5; D uncertain. This CDR3 is 11 amino acids long. CDR1 and CDR2 (germline): DFQATT, SNEGSKA (reference sequence). V was trimmed by 6 bases and J by 1 base, leaving 6 bases between them. The CDR3 spells CSAVVQETQYF. DNA for the CDR3: TGCAGTGCGGTGGTCCAAGAGACCCAGTACTTC.

In this sample, this clonotype turned up many times. The chain links TRBV7-2 to TRBJ2-1; possibly TRBD2 for D (6 bases). The CDR3 is made up of 16 amino acids. From germline, CDR1 is SGHTA and CDR2 FQGNSA. Between the trimmed V and J ends, which lost 0 bases and 3 bases, there was a span of 12 bases. CDR3 in amino acids: CASSLAGGWNYNEQFF. The CDR3 region has the DNA TGTGCCAGCAGCTTAGCAGGAGGGTGGAACTACAATGAGCAGTTCTTC.

This clonotype was detected many times. The J gene is TRBJ1-1, the V gene TRBV30; D call uncertain. CDR1 and CDR2 from the germline V gene are GTSNPN and SVGIG (reference sequence). CDR3 length: 11 amino acids. V gave up 5 bases and J gave up 0 bases, with 4 bases separating them. CDR3 protein: CAWLLNTEAFF. CDR3 in DNA: TGTGCCTGGTTACTGAACACTGAAGCTTTCTTT. The full variable domain, its missing parts supplied by reference TRBV30 and TRBJ1-1, is SQTIHQWPATLVQPVGSPLSLECTVEGTSNPNLYWYRQAAGRGLQLLFYSVGIGQISSEVPQNLSASRPQDRQFILSSKKLLLSDSGFYLCAWLLNTEAFFGQGTRLTVV.

This clonotype appeared many times. The rearrangement links TRBV6-5 to TRBJ2-7; the D is unclear. V lost 0 bases, J lost 1 base, and 7 bases lay in between. This CDR3 comprises 14 residues. Germline values: CDR1 MNHEY, CDR2 SVGAGI. DNA for the CDR3: TGTGCCAGCAGTTACTCGTTACAATCCTACGAGCAGTACTTC. It translates to CASSYSLQSYEQYF.

This clonotype was counted at least ten times. The V and J genes are TRBV7-2 and TRBJ1-2, with a tentative D call TRBD1 (6 bases). Between the trimmed V and J ends, which lost 4 bases and 2 bases, there was a span of 11 bases. The germline V gene has CDR1 SGHTA and CDR2 FQGNSA. There are 14 residues in the CDR3. The chain's CDR3 is CASSSRQANYGYTF. CDR3 sequence (DNA): TGTGCCAGCAGCTCACGACAGGCGAACTATGGCTACACCTTC. Using reference TRBV7-2 and TRBJ1-2 for the parts outside the CDR3, the full variable domain is GAGVSQSPSNKVTEKGKDVELRCDPISGHTALYWYRQSLGQGLEFLIYFQGNSAPDKSGLPSDRFSAERTGGSVSTLTIQRTQQEDSAVYLCASSSRQANYGYTFGSGTRLTVV.

This clonotype was picked up many times. This rearrangement joins TRBV4-3 to TRBJ2-6; TRBD1 might be the D (5 bases). The germline CDR1 and CDR2 sequences are LGHNA and YSLEER. The CDR3 covers 15 residues. The V gene lost 2 bases and the J gene lost 2 bases, with 7 bases spanning the gap. The CDR3 loop reads CASSQQDTGANVLTF. CDR3 coding DNA: TGCGCCAGCAGCCAACAGGACACTGGGGCCAACGTCCTGACTTTC.

The table lists this clonotype with a few counts. The chain is built from TRBV3-1 and TRBJ2-3; TRBD1 agrees at 9 bases. The V gene's germline CDR1 is LGHDT and CDR2 YNNKEL (reference sequence). After removal of 1 base from V and 0 bases from J, the junction contained 2 bases not matched to a gene. The CDR3 consists of 16 residues. The CDR3 DNA sequence: TGTGCCAGCAGCCAAGGAGGACAGGGGAGCACAGATACGCAGTATTTT. This sequence encodes CASSQGGQGSTDTQYF.

The table lists this clonotype with many counts. The rearrangement links TRBV5-1 to TRBJ2-1, with 9 bases that match TRBD1. The germline gives CDR1 SGHRS, CDR2 YFSETQ. V lost 4 bases to trimming and J lost 5 bases; unmatched junction nucleotides: 7. The CDR3 spans 15 residues. The DNA for the CDR3 is TGCGCCAGCAGCAGCACAGGGGGCGGAAACAATGAGCAGTTCTTC. Amino acids: CASSSTGGGNNEQFF.

This clonotype was found many times. The chain links TRBV20-1 to TRBJ1-5; D ambiguous. Germline CDR1 is DFQATT and CDR2 is SNEGSKA (reference sequence). The CDR3 has 12 amino acids. The V gene lost 3 bases and the J gene lost 9 bases, with 12 bases spanning the gap. The CDR3 reads CSARTASGPQHF. The CDR3 DNA follows: TGCAGTGCTAGGACGGCCAGTGGGCCCCAGCATTTT.

This clonotype was seen ten or more times. V gene TRBV9 combines with J gene TRBJ2-5; D remains unclear. CDR1 is SGDLS and CDR2 is YYNGEE in the germline V gene. The V end was cut by 4 bases, the J end by 2 bases, with 6 bases between. The CDR3 runs 12 residues. The CDR3 bases are TGTGCCAGCAGCAGGGTTCAAGAGACCCAGTACTTC. As protein: CASSRVQETQYF.

Ten or more counts support this clonotype. The chain couples TRBV7-2 to TRBJ2-7; 9 positions match TRBD2. The germline gives CDR1 SGHTA, CDR2 FQGNSA. There are 17 residues in the CDR3. Trimming took 5 bases from V and 5 from J; bases not matched to a gene: 16. The CDR3 region is CASSPQASAGGLHEQYF. As DNA, the CDR3 is TGTGCCAGCAGCCCGCAGGCCTCGGCGGGAGGGCTCCACGAGCAGTACTTC.

This clonotype was observed many times. The chain joins TRBV5-1 to TRBJ2-1; TRBD2 aligns across 8 bases. V lost 1 base, J lost 8 bases, and 11 bases stayed unmatched. Germline values: CDR1 SGHRS, CDR2 YFSETQ. CDR3 length: 16 amino acids. In DNA form, the CDR3 reads TGCGCCAGCAGCTTGACCTTAGCGGGAAAGGGCGATGAGCAGTTCTTC. This codes for CASSLTLAGKGDEQFF.

The chain carries TRBV29-1 and TRBJ1-5; 7 bases agree with TRBD1. This CDR3 is 15 amino acids long. Looked up from germline, CDR1 is SQVTM and CDR2 is ANQGSEA. The J segment lost 1 base and the V segment lost 7 bases, leaving 10 bases of the junction unmatched. This chain's CDR3 is CSEGDRKVSNQPQHF. CDR3 in DNA: TGCAGCGAGGGGGACAGAAAAGTCAGCAATCAGCCCCAGCATTTT.

The sample holds many counts of this clonotype. One end of the junction varies from germline; a read error may be responsible. V gene TRBV7-9 combines with J gene TRBJ2-7; 10 bases are a match to TRBD2. CDR3 length: 13 residues. The germline V gene encodes CDR1 SEHNR and CDR2 FQNEAQ (reference sequence). The CDR3 spells CASSLAGASEQYF. The CDR3 DNA is TGTGCCAGCAGCCTAGCGGGAGCTTCCGAGCAGTACTTC.

This clonotype has a count of ten or more. V and J are TRBV7-8 and TRBJ2-3, with TRBD2 matching 10 bases. This CDR3 contains 16 residues. V lost 3 bases and J lost 5; bases outside the gene matches: 8. Germline V lookup: CDR1 SGHVS, CDR2 FQNEAQ. The CDR3, as DNA: TGTGCCAGCAGCTTTGAACTAGCGGGGTTTAGAGATACGCAGTATTTT. It translates to CASSFELAGFRDTQYF.

Many counts were recorded for this clonotype. The genes are TRBV5-1 and TRBJ2-3; D might be TRBD2 (6 bases). Germline values: CDR1 SGHRS, CDR2 YFSETQ. The CDR3 contains 13 residues. The V and J ends lost 2 bases and 5 bases respectively, with 9 bases between them. CDR3 in DNA: TGCGCCAGCAGCTTCTCCGGGGGAGATACGCAGTATTTT. Its protein is CASSFSGGDTQYF. The whole variable domain, filled in from reference TRBV5-1 and TRBJ2-3, reads KAGVTQTPRYLIKTRGQQVTLSCSPISGHRSVSWYQQTPGQGLQFLFEYFSETQRNKGNFPGRFSGRQFSNSRSEMNVSTLELGDSALYLCASSFSGGDTQYFGPGTRLTVL.

This clonotype was detected ten times or more. The V gene is TRBV5-1, the J gene TRBJ2-1, with 8 positions matching TRBD2. Losses at the gene ends were 6 bases for V and 4 bases for J; bases not matched to a gene: 12. This CDR3 comprises 16 residues. Germline V gene sequence: CDR1 SGHRS, CDR2 YFSETQ. The CDR3 protein is CASKLEGTRGYNEQFF. CDR3 nucleotide sequence: TGCGCCAGCAAACTCGAGGGGACTAGAGGGTACAATGAGCAGTTCTTC.

This clonotype has at least ten counts. The V gene is TRBV10-3, the J gene TRBJ2-1; D might be TRBD1 or TRBD2, each matching 5 bases. Germline CDR1 reads ENHRY; CDR2 reads SYGVKD. This CDR3 is built from 16 residues. V was pared by 0 bases and J by 7 bases, with 16 bases between. The CDR3 region is CAISESGDPWSNEQFF. CDR3 nucleotides: TGTGCCATCAGTGAGTCGGGGGACCCATGGTCAAATGAGCAGTTCTTC.

Turning to this clonotype: A much larger clone sits a single nucleotide away, making a read error possible. The chain uses TRBV29-1 and TRBJ2-1; 8 bases line up with TRBD2. This CDR3 spans 15 amino acids. CDR1 is SQVTM and CDR2 is ANQGSEA in the germline V gene. The V and J ends lost 6 bases and 1 base, in that order; junction bases with no gene match: 8. The CDR3 sequence: CSVLPAGESYNEQFF. In DNA, the CDR3 is TGCAGCGTCCTACCAGCGGGAGAGTCCTACAATGAGCAGTTCTTC.

The sample holds many counts of this clonotype. The rearrangement uses TRBV20-1 and TRBJ2-1; D is possibly TRBD2 (6 bases). V was pared by 3 bases and J by 0 bases, with 6 bases between. The CDR3 has 13 amino acids. Germline V gives CDR1 DFQATT, CDR2 SNEGSKA (reference sequence). As DNA, the CDR3 is TGCAGTGCTAGCGGGAGCTCCTACAATGAGCAGTTCTTC. This gives the protein CSASGSSYNEQFF.

This clonotype showed up just a few times. CDR3 in DNA: TGTGCCAGCAGCGTAGGGCAGGGGAACACCGGGGAGCTGTTTTTT. This codes for CASSVGQGNTGELFF. The chain combines TRBV7-2 with TRBJ2-2, with D possibly TRBD1 on 5 matching bases. V lost 5 bases and J lost 1, with 11 bases in between. CDR1 is SGHTA and CDR2 is FQGNSA in the germline V gene. The CDR3 has 15 amino acids.